The entry that follows covers one T cell receptor (beta chain) sequence. Seattle-derived patients entered the study during active infection and were followed longitudinally. CDR1 LNHDA and CDR2 SQIVND come from the germline V gene (reference sequence). V lost 3 bases and J lost 2; bases outside the gene matches: 0. The CDR3 consists of 13 residues. Measured with immunoSEQ multiplex PCR; TCRdb has only the in-frame clones, and not every one. The sample lists roughly 70,000 clones, approximately 93% occurring once. This specimen comes from a study of blood T cell repertoires in COVID-19. The specimen sequenced was peripheral blood. This chain connects TRBV19 to TRBJ2-7, with 8 bases matching TRBD1. This TCR derives from a man aged 50 to 59 with COVID-19, enrolled during active disease. CDR3 in DNA: TGTGCCAGTAGTATGGGACAGGCCTACGAGCAGTACGTC. Translation: CASSMGQAYEQYV.